This T cell receptor (beta chain) derives from a study of T cell changes during pregnancy in multiple sclerosis. V trimming: 3 bases; J trimming: 1 base; junction bases outside the gene matches: 4. The CDR3 spans 14 residues. Per the germline V gene, CDR1 is SGHKS and CDR2 is YYEKEE (reference sequence). TCRdb keeps only in-frame clones here, not all; method: immunoSEQ multiplex PCR. This sample has approximately 88,000 clones; approximately 94% occur once, and the top ten carry 2% to 2.5%. The TCR was taken from a female donor with multiple sclerosis, enrolled in a pregnancy study. The chain joins TRBV5-5 to TRBJ2-7; 7 bases map to TRBD1. Here the sequenced sample was peripheral blood, taken in the third trimester of pregnancy. DNA of the CDR3: TGTGCCAGCAGCTATACAGGGGTGTCCTACGAGCAGTACTTC. Its protein product is CASSYTGVSYEQYF. Complete variable domain (other parts from reference TRBV5-5 and TRBJ2-7): DAGVTQSPTHLIKTRGQQVTLRCSPISGHKSVSWYQQVLGQGPQFIFQYYEKEERGRGNFPDRFSARQFPNYSSELNVNALLLGDSALYLCASSYTGVSYEQYFGPGTRLTVT.